Included here is one T cell receptor beta chain sequence, with context. Its antigen remains unidentified. The sample originates from a study of monozygotic twins with inflammatory bowel disease. General observations from the study: Limited statistical power may explain no repertoire similarity difference between concordant and discordant twins.

cDNA for TCRalpha and TCRbeta was amplified by nested PCRs of about 15 then 9 cycles. From its re-call of the 5' RACE reads, TCRdb lists each CDR3 protein once, without DNA. Its table lists over 200,000 distinct CDR3 sequences. The CDR3 consists of 17 residues. Per germline, CDR1 SQVTM and CDR2 ANQGSEA. It was from whole blood, with no T cell sorting, that total RNA was isolated. The clonotype was recovered from a human donor with ulcerative colitis or Crohn's disease, or a healthy co-twin of an affected twin (not recorded which). Specimen: blood. The rearrangement links TRBV29-1 to TRBJ2-1; as DNA is missing, the TRBD2 call by TCRdb cannot be tested. The CDR3: CSVVKGIVAGGDNEQFF.